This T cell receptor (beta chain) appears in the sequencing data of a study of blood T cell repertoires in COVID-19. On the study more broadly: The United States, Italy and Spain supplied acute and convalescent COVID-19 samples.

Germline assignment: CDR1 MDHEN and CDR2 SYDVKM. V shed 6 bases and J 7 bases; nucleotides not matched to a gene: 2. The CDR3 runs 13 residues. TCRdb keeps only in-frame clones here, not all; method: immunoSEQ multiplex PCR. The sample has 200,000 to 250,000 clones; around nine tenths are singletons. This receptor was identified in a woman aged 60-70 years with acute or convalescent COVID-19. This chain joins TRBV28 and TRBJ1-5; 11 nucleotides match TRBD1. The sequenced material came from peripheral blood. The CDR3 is CASRDRGQQPQHF. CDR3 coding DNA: TGTGCCAGCAGGGACAGGGGGCAACAGCCCCAGCATTTT.